This T cell receptor (beta chain) was sequenced in a study of cytomegalovirus exposure and HLA in healthy donors. Findings of the study overall: When analyzed later, a missense DCLRE1C variant was found to be linked to TCR beta V- and J-gene trimming. As was reported, the classifier diagnosed cytomegalovirus status with high specificity and sensitivity.

The CDR3 spans 16 residues. V lost 4 bases to trimming and J lost 0 bases; unmatched junction nucleotides: 6. The germline V gene encodes CDR1 SGHRS and CDR2 YFSETQ. Note on this clone: Its specificity is not known.

PCR used 60 Vbeta primers and 13 Jbeta primers. Some clones are missing from TCRdb's copy, which holds only in-frame ones; the method was immunoSEQ multiplex PCR. There are approximately 210,000 clones in the sample, with over 0.75% held by the top ten. This chain links TRBV5-1 with TRBJ2-4, with 8 positions matching TRBD1. This clonotype originated in a woman under 40 in good health and CMV-seropositive. The specimen sequenced was PBMCs. CDR3 sequence: CASSLGQVLAKNIQYF. The CDR3 nucleotides are TGCGCCAGCAGCCTGGGACAGGTCTTAGCCAAAAACATTCAGTACTTC.